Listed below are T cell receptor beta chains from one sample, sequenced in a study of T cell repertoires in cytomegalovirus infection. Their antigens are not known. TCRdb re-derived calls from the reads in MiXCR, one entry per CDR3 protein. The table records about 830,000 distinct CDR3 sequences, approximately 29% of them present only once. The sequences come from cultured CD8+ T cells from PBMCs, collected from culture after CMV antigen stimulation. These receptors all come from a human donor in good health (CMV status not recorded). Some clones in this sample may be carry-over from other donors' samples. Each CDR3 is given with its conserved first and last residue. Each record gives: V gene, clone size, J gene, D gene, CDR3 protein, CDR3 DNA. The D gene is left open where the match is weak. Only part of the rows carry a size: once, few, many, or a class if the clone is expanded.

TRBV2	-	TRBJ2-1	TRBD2	CASSEGLEYYNEQFF	TGTGCCAGCAGTGAGGGACTAGAGTACTACAATGAGCAGTTCTTC
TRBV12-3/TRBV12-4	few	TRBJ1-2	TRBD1	CASSLSETGGVYGYTF	TGTGCCAGCAGTTTAAGCGAAACAGGGGGGGTCTATGGCTACACCTTC
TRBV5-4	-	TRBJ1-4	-	CASSPGHPNEKLFF	TGTGCCAGCAGCCCGGGACATCCGAATGAAAAACTGTTTTTT
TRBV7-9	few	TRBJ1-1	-	CASSPSGGAEAFF	TGTGCCAGCAGCCCCTCAGGTGGGGCTGAAGCTTTCTTT
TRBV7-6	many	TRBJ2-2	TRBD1	CASSRDRLANTGELFF	TGTGCCAGCAGCCGGGACAGACTCGCGAACACCGGGGAGCTGTTTTTT
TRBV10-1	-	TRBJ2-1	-	CASSEGRIVPNEQFF	TGCGCCAGCAGTGAAGGGAGAATTGTCCCCAATGAGCAGTTCTTC
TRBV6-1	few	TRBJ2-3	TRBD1	CASSEARDRVKGDTQYF	TGTGCCAGCAGTGAAGCACGGGACAGGGTCAAGGGAGATACGCAGTATTTT
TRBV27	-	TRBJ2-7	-	CASSLAQARAEQYF	-
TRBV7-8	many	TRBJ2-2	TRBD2	CASTGRTSQNTGELFF	TGTGCCAGCACAGGCCGGACTAGCCAAAACACCGGGGAGCTGTTTTTT
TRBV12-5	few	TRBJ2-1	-	CASGLGHSEQFF	TGTGCTAGTGGTTTGGGACATTCGGAGCAGTTCTTC
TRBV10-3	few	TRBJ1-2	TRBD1	CAIRGDRVDYGYTF	TGTGCCATCAGGGGGGACAGGGTCGACTATGGCTACACCTTC
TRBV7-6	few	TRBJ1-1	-	CASSLMPGLVLSENTEAFF	TGTGCCAGCAGCTTAATGCCGGGGCTGGTCTTGTCAGAGAACACTGAAGCTTTCTTT
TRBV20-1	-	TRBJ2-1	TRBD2	CSASVPRGGANEQFF	TGCAGTGCTAGTGTTCCCCGCGGGGGGGCCAATGAGCAGTTCTTC
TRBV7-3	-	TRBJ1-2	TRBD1	CASSLRLGTAVYGYTF	TGTGCCAGCAGCTTACGTTTAGGGACAGCTGTCTATGGCTACACCTTC
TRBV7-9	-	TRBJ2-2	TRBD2	CASSLGWSGTSGGRNYTGELFF	TGTGCCAGCAGCTTAGGTTGGTCCGGGACTAGCGGAGGGAGAAACTACACCGGGGAGCTGTTTTTT
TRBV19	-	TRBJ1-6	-	CATKYGGSPLHF	TGTGCCACTAAGTATGGGGGTTCACCCCTCCACTTT
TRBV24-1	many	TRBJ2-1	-	CATSDFDSHNEQFF	TGTGCCACCAGTGATTTCGATAGCCACAATGAGCAGTTCTTC